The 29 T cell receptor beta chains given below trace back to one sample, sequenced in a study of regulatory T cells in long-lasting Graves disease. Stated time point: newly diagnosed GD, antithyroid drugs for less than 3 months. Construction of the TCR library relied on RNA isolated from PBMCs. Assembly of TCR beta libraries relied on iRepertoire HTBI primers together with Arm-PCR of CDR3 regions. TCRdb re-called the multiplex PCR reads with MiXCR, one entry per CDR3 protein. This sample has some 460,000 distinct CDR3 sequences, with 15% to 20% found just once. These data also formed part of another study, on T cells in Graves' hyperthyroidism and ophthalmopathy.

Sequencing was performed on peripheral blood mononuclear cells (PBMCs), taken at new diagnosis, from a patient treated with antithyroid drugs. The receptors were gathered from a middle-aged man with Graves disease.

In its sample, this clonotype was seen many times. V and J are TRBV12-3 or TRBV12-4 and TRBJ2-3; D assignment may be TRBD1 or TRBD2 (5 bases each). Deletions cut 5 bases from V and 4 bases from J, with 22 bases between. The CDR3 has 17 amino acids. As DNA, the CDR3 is TGTGCCAGCAGTCCCGGCCGCAGGGACCATATCCCAGATACGCAGTATTTT. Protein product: CASSPGRRDHIPDTQYF.

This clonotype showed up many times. CDR3 sequence reads: CASSSWTGAVWQYF. The CDR3 nucleotides are TGTGCCAGCAGTTCGTGGACAGGGGCTGTTTGGCAGTACTTC. The J gene is TRBJ2-7, the V gene TRBV28; 9 positions match TRBD1. V lost 4 bases and J lost 9; bases outside the gene matches: 10. Germline CDR1 and CDR2: MDHEN and SYDVKM. The CDR3 runs 14 residues.

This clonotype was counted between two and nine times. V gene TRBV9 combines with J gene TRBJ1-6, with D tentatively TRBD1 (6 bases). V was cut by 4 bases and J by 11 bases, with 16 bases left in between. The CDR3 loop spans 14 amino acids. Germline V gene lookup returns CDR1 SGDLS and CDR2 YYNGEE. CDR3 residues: CASSRTGGGPPLHF. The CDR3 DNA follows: TGTGCCAGCAGCCGCACAGGAGGGGGACCACCCCTCCACTTT.

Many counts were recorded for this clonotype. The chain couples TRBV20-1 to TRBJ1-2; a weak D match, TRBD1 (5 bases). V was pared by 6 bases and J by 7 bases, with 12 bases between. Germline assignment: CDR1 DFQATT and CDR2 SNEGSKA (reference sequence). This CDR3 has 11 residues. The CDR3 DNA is TGCAGTGCAGGGACCCCCATTGGCTACACCTTC. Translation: CSAGTPIGYTF.

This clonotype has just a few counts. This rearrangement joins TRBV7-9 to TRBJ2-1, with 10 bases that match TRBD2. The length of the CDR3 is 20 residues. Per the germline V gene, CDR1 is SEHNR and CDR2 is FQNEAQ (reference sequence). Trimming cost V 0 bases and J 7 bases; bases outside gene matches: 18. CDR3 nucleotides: TGTGCCAGCAGCTTAGCACTCGCTAGCGGGAGAGGAGTAGGGGGGAATGAGCAGTTCTTC. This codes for CASSLALASGRGVGGNEQFF. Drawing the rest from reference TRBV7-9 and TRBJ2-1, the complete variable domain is DTGVSQNPRHKITKRGQNVTFRCDPISEHNRLYWYRQTLGQGPEFLTYFQNEAQLEKSRLLSDRFSAERPKGSFSTLEIQRTEQGDSAMYLCASSLALASGRGVGGNEQFFGPGTRLTVL.

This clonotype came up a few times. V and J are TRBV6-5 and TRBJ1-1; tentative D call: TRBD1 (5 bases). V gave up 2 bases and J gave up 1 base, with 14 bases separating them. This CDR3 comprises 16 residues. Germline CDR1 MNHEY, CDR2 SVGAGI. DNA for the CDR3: TGTGCCAGCAGTTACACTGGGGCGGGAAAGAACACTGAAGCTTTCTTT. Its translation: CASSYTGAGKNTEAFF.

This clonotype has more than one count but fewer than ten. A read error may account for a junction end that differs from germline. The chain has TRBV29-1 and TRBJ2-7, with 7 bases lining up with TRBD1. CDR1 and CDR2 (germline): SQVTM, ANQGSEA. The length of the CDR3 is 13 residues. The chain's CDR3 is CSVEGDSSYEQYF. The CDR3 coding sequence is TGCAGCGTCGAAGGGGACAGCTCCTACGAGCAGTACTTC.

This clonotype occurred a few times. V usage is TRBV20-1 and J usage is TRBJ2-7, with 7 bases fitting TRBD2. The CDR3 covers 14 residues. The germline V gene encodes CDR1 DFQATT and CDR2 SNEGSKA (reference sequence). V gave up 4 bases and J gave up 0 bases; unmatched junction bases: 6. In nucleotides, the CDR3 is TGCAGTGCTATGGCGGGAGCAAGCTCCTACGAGCAGTACTTC. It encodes CSAMAGASSYEQYF.

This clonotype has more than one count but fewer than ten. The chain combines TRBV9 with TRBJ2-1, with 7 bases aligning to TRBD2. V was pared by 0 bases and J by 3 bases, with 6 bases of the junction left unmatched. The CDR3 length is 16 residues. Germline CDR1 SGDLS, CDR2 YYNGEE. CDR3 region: CASSVVGEGRYNEQFF. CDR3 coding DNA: TGTGCCAGCAGCGTAGTGGGGGAGGGCCGCTACAATGAGCAGTTCTTC. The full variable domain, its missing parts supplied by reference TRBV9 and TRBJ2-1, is DSGVTQTPKHLITATGQRVTLRCSPRSGDLSVYWYQQSLDQGLQFLIQYYNGEERAKGNILERFSAQQFPDLHSELNLSSLELGDSALYFCASSVVGEGRYNEQFFGPGTRLTVL.

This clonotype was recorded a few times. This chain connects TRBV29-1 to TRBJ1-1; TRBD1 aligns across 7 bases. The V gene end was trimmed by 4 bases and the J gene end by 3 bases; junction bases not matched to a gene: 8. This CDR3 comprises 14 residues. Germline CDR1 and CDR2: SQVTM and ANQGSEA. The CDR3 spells CSVGRDRSYTEAFF. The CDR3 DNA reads TGCAGCGTTGGTAGGGACAGATCGTACACTGAAGCTTTCTTT. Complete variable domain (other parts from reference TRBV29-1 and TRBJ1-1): SAVISQKPSRDICQRGTSLTIQCQVDSQVTMMFWYRQQPGQSLTLIATANQGSEATYESGFVIDKFPISRPNLTFSTLTVSNMSPEDSSIYLCSVGRDRSYTEAFFGQGTRLTVV.

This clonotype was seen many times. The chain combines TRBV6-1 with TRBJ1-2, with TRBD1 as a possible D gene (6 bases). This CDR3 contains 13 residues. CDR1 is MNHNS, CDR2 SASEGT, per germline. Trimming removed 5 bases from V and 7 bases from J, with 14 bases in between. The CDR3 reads CASSQQGWFGYTF. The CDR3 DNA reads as TGTGCCAGCAGTCAACAGGGTTGGTTTGGCTACACCTTC.

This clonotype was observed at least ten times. The CDR3 protein is CSATSFGAGAYEQYF. The CDR3 DNA sequence: TGCAGTGCTACCTCCTTTGGAGCCGGGGCCTACGAGCAGTACTTC. The chain is built from TRBV20-1 and TRBJ2-7, with D possibly being TRBD2 (5 bases). V was pared by 4 bases and J by 2 bases, with 18 bases between. The CDR3 spans 15 residues. Germline V gene data show CDR1 as DFQATT and CDR2 as SNEGSKA (reference sequence).

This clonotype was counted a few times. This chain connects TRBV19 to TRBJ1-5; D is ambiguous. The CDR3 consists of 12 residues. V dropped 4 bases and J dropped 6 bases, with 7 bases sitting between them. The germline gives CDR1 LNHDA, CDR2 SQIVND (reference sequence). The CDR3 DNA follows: TGTGCCAGTAGTAAGGGCCGTCAGCCCCAGCATTTT. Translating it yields CASSKGRQPQHF.

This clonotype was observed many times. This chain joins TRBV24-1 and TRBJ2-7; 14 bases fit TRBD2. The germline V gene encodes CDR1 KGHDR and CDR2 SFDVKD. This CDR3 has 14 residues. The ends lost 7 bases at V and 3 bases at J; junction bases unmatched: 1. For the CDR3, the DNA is TGTGCCACCAGGACTAGCGGGAGGGACTACGAGCAGTACTTC. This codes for CATRTSGRDYEQYF.

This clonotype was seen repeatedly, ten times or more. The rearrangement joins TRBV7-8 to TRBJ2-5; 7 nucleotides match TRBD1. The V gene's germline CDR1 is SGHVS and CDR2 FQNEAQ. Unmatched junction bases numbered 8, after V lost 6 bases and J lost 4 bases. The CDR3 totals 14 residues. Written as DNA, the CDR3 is TGTGCCAGCAGTGGGAGACAGGGCCCAGAGACCCAGTACTTC. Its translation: CASSGRQGPETQYF.

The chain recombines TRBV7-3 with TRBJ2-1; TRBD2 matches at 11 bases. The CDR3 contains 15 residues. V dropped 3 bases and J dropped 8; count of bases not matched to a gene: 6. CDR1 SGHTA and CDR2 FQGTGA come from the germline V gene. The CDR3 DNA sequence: TGTGCCAGCAGCTTTACTAGCGGGAGCCCCCATGAGCAGTTCTTC. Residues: CASSFTSGSPHEQFF.

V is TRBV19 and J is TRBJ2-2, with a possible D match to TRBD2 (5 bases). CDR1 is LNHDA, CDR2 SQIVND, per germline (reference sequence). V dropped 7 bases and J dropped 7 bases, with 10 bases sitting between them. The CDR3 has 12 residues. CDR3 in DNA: TGTGCCAGTAATCAAGGAGGCGGGGAGCTGTTTTTT. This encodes CASNQGGGELFF.

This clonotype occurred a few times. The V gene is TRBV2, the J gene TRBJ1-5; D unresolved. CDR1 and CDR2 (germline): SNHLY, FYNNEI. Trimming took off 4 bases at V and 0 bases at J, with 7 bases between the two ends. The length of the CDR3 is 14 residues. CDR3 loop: CASSGFSSNQPQHF. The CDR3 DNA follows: TGTGCCAGCAGTGGATTCAGTAGCAATCAGCCCCAGCATTTT.

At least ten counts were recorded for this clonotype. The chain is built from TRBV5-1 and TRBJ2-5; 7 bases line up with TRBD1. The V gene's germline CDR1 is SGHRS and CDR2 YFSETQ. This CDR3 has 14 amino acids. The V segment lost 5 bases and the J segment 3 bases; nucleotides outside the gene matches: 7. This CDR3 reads CASRRTGSKETQYF. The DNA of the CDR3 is TGCGCCAGCAGGAGGACAGGTAGTAAAGAGACCCAGTACTTC.

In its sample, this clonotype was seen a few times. The CDR3 here is CASSPGSGSTEAFF. The CDR3 bases are TGTGCCAGCAGCCCAGGCAGCGGGAGCACTGAAGCTTTCTTT. This chain uses TRBV6-4 with TRBJ1-1; D gene unclear. Per the germline V gene, CDR1 is MRHNA and CDR2 is SNTAGT. V lost 6 bases to trimming and J lost 4 bases, with 15 bases between them. This CDR3 region has 14 residues.

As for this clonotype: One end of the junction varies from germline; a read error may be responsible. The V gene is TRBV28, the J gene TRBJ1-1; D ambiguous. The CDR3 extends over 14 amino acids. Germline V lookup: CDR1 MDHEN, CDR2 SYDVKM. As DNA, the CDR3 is TGTGCCAGCAGTTTGAGAGGGAGGAACACTGAAGATTTCTTT. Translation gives CASSLRGRNTEDFF.

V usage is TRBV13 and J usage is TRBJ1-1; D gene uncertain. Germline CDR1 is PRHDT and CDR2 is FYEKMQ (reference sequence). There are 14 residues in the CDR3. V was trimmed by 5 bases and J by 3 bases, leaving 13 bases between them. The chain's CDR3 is CASSLTWGDTEAFF. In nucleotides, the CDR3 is TGTGCCAGCAGCCTGACTTGGGGTGACACTGAAGCTTTCTTT. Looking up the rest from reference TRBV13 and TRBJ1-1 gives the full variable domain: AAGVIQSPRHLIKEKRETATLKCYPIPRHDTVYWYQQGPGQDPQFLISFYEKMQSDKGSIPDRFSAQQFSDYHSELNMSSLELGDSALYFCASSLTWGDTEAFFGQGTRLTVV.

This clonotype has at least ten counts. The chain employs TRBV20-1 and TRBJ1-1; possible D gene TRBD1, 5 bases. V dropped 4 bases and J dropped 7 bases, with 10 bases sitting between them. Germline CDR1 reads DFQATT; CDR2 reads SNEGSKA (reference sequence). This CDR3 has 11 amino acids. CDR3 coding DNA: TGCAGTGCTATGCCGGGGGATGAAGCTTTCTTT. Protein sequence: CSAMPGDEAFF.

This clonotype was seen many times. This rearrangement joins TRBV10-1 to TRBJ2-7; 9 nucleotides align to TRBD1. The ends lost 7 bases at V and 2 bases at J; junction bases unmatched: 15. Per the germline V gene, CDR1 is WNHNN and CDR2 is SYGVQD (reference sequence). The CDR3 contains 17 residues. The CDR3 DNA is TGCGCCAGCATGAATAACAGGGGGCCTAGCCCTCCCTACGAGCAGTACTTC. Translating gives CASMNNRGPSPPYEQYF.

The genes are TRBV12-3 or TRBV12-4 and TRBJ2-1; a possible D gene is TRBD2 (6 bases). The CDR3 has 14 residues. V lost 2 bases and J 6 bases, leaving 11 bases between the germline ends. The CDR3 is CASSLSGLGNEQFF. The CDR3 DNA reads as TGTGCCAGCAGTTTATCGGGACTCGGCAATGAGCAGTTCTTC.

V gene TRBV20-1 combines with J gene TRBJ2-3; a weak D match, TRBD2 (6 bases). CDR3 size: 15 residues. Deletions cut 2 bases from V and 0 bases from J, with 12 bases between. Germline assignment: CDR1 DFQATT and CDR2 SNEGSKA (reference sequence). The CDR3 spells CSARFPTRSTDTQYF. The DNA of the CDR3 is TGCAGTGCTAGATTCCCGACTAGAAGCACAGATACGCAGTATTTT.

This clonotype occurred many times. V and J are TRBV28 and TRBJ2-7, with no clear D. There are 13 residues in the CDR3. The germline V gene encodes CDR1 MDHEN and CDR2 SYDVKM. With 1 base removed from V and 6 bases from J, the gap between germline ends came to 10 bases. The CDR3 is CASSLSGRGEQYF. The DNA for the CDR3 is TGTGCCAGCAGTTTATCGGGTCGCGGCGAGCAGTACTTC.

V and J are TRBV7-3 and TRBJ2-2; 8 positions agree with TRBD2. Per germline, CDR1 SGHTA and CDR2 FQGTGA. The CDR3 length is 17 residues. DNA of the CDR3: TGTCCAGCGGGCTCCGCGGGACTAGGACGGGTTACCGGGGAGCTGTTTTTT. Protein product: CPAGSAGLGRVTGELFF. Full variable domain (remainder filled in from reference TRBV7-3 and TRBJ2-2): GAGVSQTPSNKVTEKGKYVELRCDPISGHTALYWYRQSLGQGPEFLIYFQGTGAADDSGLPNDRFFAVRPEGSVSTLKIQRTERGDSAVYLCPAGSAGLGRVTGELFFGEGSRLTVL.

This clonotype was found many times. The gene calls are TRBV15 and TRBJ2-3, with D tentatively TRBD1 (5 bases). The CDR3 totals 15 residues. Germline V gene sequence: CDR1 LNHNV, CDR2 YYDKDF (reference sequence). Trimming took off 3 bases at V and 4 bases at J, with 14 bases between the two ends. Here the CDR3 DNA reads TGTGCCACCAGCAGTGGGGCAGGGTTTGCAGATACGCAGTATTTT. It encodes CATSSGAGFADTQYF.